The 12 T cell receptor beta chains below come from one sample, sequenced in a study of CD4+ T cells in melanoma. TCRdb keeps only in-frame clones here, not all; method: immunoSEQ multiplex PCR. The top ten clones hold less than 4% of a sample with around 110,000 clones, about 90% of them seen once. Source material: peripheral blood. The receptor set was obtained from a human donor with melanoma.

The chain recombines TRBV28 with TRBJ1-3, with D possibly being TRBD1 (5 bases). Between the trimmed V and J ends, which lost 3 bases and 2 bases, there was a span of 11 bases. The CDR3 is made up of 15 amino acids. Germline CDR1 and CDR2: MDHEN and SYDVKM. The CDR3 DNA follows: TGTGCCAGCAGTTTGAGTCTACAGGCTGGAAACACCATATATTTT. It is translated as CASSLSLQAGNTIYF.

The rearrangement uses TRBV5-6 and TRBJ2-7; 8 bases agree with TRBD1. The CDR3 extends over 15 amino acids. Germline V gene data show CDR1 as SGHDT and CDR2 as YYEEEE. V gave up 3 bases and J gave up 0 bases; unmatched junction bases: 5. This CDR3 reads CASSSDRGYSYEQYF. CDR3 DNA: TGTGCCAGCAGCTCAGACAGGGGCTACTCCTACGAGCAGTACTTC. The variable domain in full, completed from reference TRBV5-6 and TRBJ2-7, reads DAGVTQSPTHLIKTRGQQVTLRCSPKSGHDTVSWYQQALGQGPQFIFQYYEEEERQRGNFPDRFSGHQFPNYSSELNVNALLLGDSALYLCASSSDRGYSYEQYFGPGTRLTVT.

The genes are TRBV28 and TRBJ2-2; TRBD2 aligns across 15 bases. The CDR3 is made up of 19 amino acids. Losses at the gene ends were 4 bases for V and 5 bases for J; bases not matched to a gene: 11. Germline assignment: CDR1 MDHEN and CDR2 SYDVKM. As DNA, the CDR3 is TGTGCCAGCAGTTCGGGGACTAGCGGGAGGCCGCGGAGGACCGGGGAGCTGTTTTTT. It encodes CASSSGTSGRPRRTGELFF.

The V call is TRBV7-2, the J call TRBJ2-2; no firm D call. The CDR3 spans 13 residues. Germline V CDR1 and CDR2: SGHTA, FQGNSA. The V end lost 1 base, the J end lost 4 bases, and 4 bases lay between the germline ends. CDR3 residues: CASSLDFTGELFF. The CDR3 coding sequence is TGTGCCAGCAGCTTAGATTTCACCGGGGAGCTGTTTTTT.

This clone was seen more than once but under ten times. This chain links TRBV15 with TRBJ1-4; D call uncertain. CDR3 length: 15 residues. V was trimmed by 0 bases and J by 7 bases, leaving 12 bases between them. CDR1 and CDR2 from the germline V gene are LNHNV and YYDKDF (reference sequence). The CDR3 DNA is TGTGCCACCAGCAGAGATTCCAGAGAAGGTGAAAAACTGTTTTTT. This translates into CATSRDSREGEKLFF. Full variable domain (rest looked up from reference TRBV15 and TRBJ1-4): DAMVIQNPRYQVTQFGKPVTLSCSQTLNHNVMYWYQQKSSQAPKLLFHYYDKDFNNEADTPDNFQSRRPNTSFCFLDIRSPGLGDTAMYLCATSRDSREGEKLFFGSGTQLSVL.

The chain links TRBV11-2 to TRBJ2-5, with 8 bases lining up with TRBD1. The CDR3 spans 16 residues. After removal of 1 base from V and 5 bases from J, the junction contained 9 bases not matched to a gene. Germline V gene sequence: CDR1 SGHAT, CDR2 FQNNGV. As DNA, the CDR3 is TGTGCCAGCAGCTTAGGCGGCAGGGGGCATCTGGAGACCCAGTACTTC. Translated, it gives CASSLGGRGHLETQYF. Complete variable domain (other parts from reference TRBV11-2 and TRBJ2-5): EAGVAQSPRYKIIEKRQSVAFWCNPISGHATLYWYQQILGQGPKLLIQFQNNGVVDDSQLPKDRFSAERLKGVDSTLKIQPAKLEDSAVYLCASSLGGRGHLETQYFGPGTRLLVL.

As DNA, the CDR3 is TGTGCCAGCAGCAATAAGGGCCTCAATCAGCCCCAGCATTTT. As protein: CASSNKGLNQPQHF. J is TRBJ1-5 and V is TRBV21-1. TRBV21-1 is noted as a pseudogene. The CDR3 runs 14 residues.

The CDR3 reads CASSLGQGSQETQYF. Written as DNA, the CDR3 is TGTGCCAGCAGCTTAGGACAGGGTTCCCAAGAGACCCAGTACTTC. The chain employs TRBV7-9 and TRBJ2-5, with TRBD1 matching 7 bases. This CDR3 comprises 15 residues. The germline CDR1 and CDR2 sequences are SEHNR and FQNEAQ (reference sequence). Unmatched junction bases numbered 3, after V lost 1 base and J lost 1 base.

CDR3 amino acids: CSVPDREHNEQFF. CDR3 nucleotide sequence: TGCAGCGTCCCGGACAGGGAACACAATGAGCAGTTCTTC. The chain employs TRBV29-1 and TRBJ2-1; the match to TRBD1 covers 8 bases. Trimming cost V 6 bases and J 5 bases; bases outside gene matches: 6. This CDR3 has 13 residues. Per the germline V gene, CDR1 is SQVTM and CDR2 is ANQGSEA.

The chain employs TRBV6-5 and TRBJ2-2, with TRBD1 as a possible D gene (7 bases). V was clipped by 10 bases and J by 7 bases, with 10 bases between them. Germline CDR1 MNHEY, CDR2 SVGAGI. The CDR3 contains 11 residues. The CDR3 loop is CATQGGGELFF. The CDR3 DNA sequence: TGTGCCACCCAGGGGGGCGGGGAGCTGTTTTTT.

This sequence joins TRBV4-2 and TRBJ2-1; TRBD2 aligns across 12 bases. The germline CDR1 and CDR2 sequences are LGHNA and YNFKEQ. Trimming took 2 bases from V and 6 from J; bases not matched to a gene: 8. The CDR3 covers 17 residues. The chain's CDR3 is CASSQPPSGRALNEQFF. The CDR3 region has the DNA TGTGCCAGCAGCCAACCTCCTAGCGGGAGGGCCCTCAATGAGCAGTTCTTC.

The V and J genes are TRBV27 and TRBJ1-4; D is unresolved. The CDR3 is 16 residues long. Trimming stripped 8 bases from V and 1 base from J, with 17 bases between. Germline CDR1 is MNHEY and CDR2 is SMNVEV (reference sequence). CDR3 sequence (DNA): TGTGCCAGCGGCACAAACAGAGCGGAAACTAATGAAAAACTGTTTTTT. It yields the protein CASGTNRAETNEKLFF.